This record looks at one T cell receptor beta chain sequence and its context. Its antigen remains undetermined. No much larger clonotype is one base removed from it; base qualities were not supplied. The donors were healthy, HIV-negative adults with no recently reported acute infections or vaccinations. Every donor was a Caucasian adult living in Nashville, Tennessee, USA. Magnetic negative selection was used to enrich CD4+ T cells, after which naive cells were positively selected on CD45RA and the negative fraction became the memory subset. Blood was collected by leukapheresis, and PBMCs were isolated by Ficoll-Histopaque density gradient centrifugation and then cryopreserved in liquid nitrogen vapor phase. Analytical flow cytometry was used to check the purity and quantity of each magnetically sorted T cell population. From each sorted fraction, genomic DNA was isolated and quantified by UV absorbance on a Nanodrop 2000c.

These data belong to a study of shared clonotypes between healthy human individuals (TCRdb year 2020). About the investigation overall: Three men and two women, aged 18 to 49 years, made up the cohort. For each donor, three plates each were used for CD4 naive and CD4 memory, two plates were used for CD8 naive, and one plate was used for CD8 memory. Different laboratories and diverse techniques were used to prepare libraries and sequence TCR repertoires, to increase sequencing depth and limit assay-specific biases. To estimate repertoire size and how much clonotypes are shared between individuals, the study performed deep sequencing of blood TCR repertoires from 4 to 6 healthy adults. Each donor's leukapheresis produced roughly between roughly 0.85 and 10 billion PBMCs.

Using the deep immunoSEQ assay, TCR CDR3 regions were amplified from genomic DNA by multiplex PCR. Genomic DNA extracted from each cell subset was distributed evenly over all wells of several immunoSEQ 96-well plates, and each plate served as one replicate. For sorted subsets, each replicate PCR was loaded with about 0.2 ug genomic DNA, equivalent to roughly 30,000 T cell genomes. Purified libraries were measured with a Qubit 3.0 fluorometer, size-checked on a Bioanalyzer 2100, and measured again with the KAPA Library Quantification kit. A separate single-read 150-cycle Illumina NextSeq 550 flow cell was used to sequence each immunoSEQ 96-well plate. The source study handled its data this way. Because the immunoSEQ output held only junctional sequences and lacked quality scores, the filtering could not match the filtering applied to full-length reads. To assign V/J genes and CDR3, sequences were annotated using PyIR, a Python wrapper for IgBLAST v1.9, with IMGT germline references. Reads were removed for weak V/J assignments (E-value above 1e-6), missing CDR3, stop codons, out-of-frame junctions, or ambiguous translated residues. V3J clonotypes were defined as sequences sharing the same inferred V gene, J gene, and CDR3 amino acid sequence. Percentage overlap between repertoires was computed as shared unique clonotypes divided by the size of the smaller repertoire. Repertoire richness was assessed with RTK rarefaction, the Chao1 estimator, and Recon v2.1 estimates of unobserved clonotypes. Generation probabilities were computed with OLGA for all TCRbeta clonotypes obtained by the gDNA method from several donors. In its TCRdb copy, this immuneACCESS table keeps in-frame sequences only and misses some clones. Where compared with another copy, unresolved V genes explain less than half of these, and the others have no known cause. V, J and clone size are taken as reported in that table, and D and trimming were inferred from the DNA itself. The table for this sample lists approximately 2.5 million clones; more than 85% of them were counted only once. The ten largest clonotypes hold 0.36% of the sample.

The germline V gene provides CDR1 SNHLY and CDR2 FYNNEI. V lost 5 bases and J lost 5 bases, and the count of bases not matched to a germline gene is 5. The CDR3 goes from the cysteine to the phenylalanine over 13 residues. CDR3 DNA only is kept here, 39 bases in frame from base 1. Overall study outcomes, separate from this receptor: Naive subsets generally had larger estimated clonotype richness than memory subsets did. Clonotypes shared by all four sorted-subset donors showed higher generation probabilities than non-shared clonotypes. Even with the large sequencing depth, rarefaction of the sorted-subset datasets indicated that sequencing was incomplete. Pairwise subsampling indicated that sequencing depth was expected to affect the degree of clonotype sharing among donors. Only blood was sampled, and tissue TCR repertoires likely differ from those in blood. Sharing across a few donors was observed for roughly 5.4% of naive CD4, over 3% of naive CD8, 2.3% of memory CD4, and 0.4% of memory CD8 clonotypes. The small number of donors limited the genetic and exposure-history diversity represented.

The chain links TRBV2 with TRBJ2-5, and TRBD2 matches 7 of the central bases. Input material: naive CD4+ T cells from PBMCs. The intended sense of this specimen's cell subset or site label: CD45RA+ positively selected. This sequence originates from a man aged 18 to 30 in good health. Some clones in this sample may be carry-over from other donors' samples. The nucleotide sequence reads TGTGCCAGCAGTCTGGGGGGGACGGAGACCCAGTACTTC. Translated, it reads CASSLGGTETQYF.